The 21 T cell receptor beta chains listed next were all sequenced from one sample in a study of blood T cell repertoires in COVID-19. The table came from immunoSEQ multiplex PCR; TCRdb's copy has only in-frame clones and leaves some out. Counted here are under 50,000 clones, roughly 82% occurring once; the ten biggest clones make up around 7%. Sequences were obtained from peripheral blood. The receptor set was obtained from a man in his forties or fifties with acute or convalescent COVID-19.

The V gene is TRBV28, the J gene TRBJ1-3, with 9 nucleotides matching TRBD1. Germline lookup yields CDR1 MDHEN and CDR2 SYDVKM. J gave up 7 bases and V 3 bases, and 4 bases lay outside the gene matches. There are 14 residues in the CDR3. DNA for the CDR3: TGTGCCAGCAGTTTGGGACAGGGATGGAACACCATATATTTT. Protein sequence: CASSLGQGWNTIYF. The full variable domain, with the rest looked up from reference TRBV28 and TRBJ1-3, is DVKVTQSSRYLVKRTGEKVFLECVQDMDHENMFWYRQDPGLGLRLIYFSYDVKMKEKGDIPEGYSVSREKKERFSLILESASTNQTSMYLCASSLGQGWNTIYFGEGSWLTVV.

The rearrangement uses TRBV27 and TRBJ1-6; 7 bases agree with TRBD1. Germline V gene sequence: CDR1 MNHEY, CDR2 SMNVEV (reference sequence). V gave up 4 bases and J gave up 1 base; unmatched junction bases: 10. The CDR3 runs to 18 residues. The CDR3 protein is CASSSRRTGTSYNSPLHF. DNA of the CDR3: TGTGCCAGCAGTTCCAGGCGGACAGGAACGTCCTATAATTCACCCCTCCACTTT.

This clone showed up just once. The V gene is TRBV20-1, the J gene TRBJ2-1; 9 bases fit TRBD2. The CDR3 is made up of 14 amino acids. V shed 3 bases and J 6 bases; nucleotides not matched to a gene: 6. Germline V gene sequence: CDR1 DFQATT, CDR2 SNEGSKA (reference sequence). The CDR3 region is CSASRLAGINEQFF. In DNA form, the CDR3 reads TGCAGTGCTAGTCGCCTAGCGGGGATCAATGAGCAGTTCTTC.

The chain employs TRBV11-2 and TRBJ1-2; possibly TRBD1 for D (5 bases). V lost 9 bases to trimming and J lost 2 bases, with 16 bases between them. In germline, CDR1 is SGHAT, CDR2 FQNNGV. The CDR3 loop spans 14 amino acids. In DNA, the CDR3 is TGTGCCAGTTCGACCGAAGCAGGGAACTATGGCTACACCTTC. Translated, it gives CASSTEAGNYGYTF.

V and J are TRBV6-1 and TRBJ2-5; a possible D gene is TRBD2 (5 bases). CDR1 and CDR2 (germline): MNHNS, SASEGT. Trimming took off 3 bases at V and 5 bases at J, with 13 bases between the two ends. The CDR3 spans 14 residues. The CDR3 bases are TGTGCCAGCAGTGAGGGTGACGGGGTTGAGACCCAGTACTTC. Translated, it gives CASSEGDGVETQYF.

The J gene is TRBJ2-2, the V gene TRBV14, with TRBD1 identical over 8 bases. Germline loops: CDR1 SGHDN, CDR2 FVKESK. CDR3 length: 14 amino acids. With V trimmed by 1 base and J by 8 bases, 3 bases remained unmatched. CDR3 DNA: TGTGCCAGCAGCCAAGGAGGACAGGGAGGGGAGCTGTTTTTT. Translating it yields CASSQGGQGGELFF.

The CDR3 DNA reads TGTGCCAGCAGCCCGAATCGGGGTAGCGGGGAGCTGTTTTTT. Translation: CASSPNRGSGELFF. This chain links TRBV7-2 with TRBJ2-2; D is perhaps TRBD2 (5 bases). Trimming removed 5 bases from V and 7 bases from J, with 14 bases in between. Germline V gives CDR1 SGHTA, CDR2 FQGNSA. The CDR3 has 14 residues.

This chain connects TRBV7-9 to TRBJ1-2; 8 positions match TRBD1. Trimming took 4 bases from V and 4 from J; bases not matched to a gene: 11. This CDR3 comprises 16 residues. Germline V lookup: CDR1 SEHNR, CDR2 FQNEAQ (reference sequence). CDR3 sequence: CASSYGTGLRVYGYTF. The DNA for the CDR3 is TGTGCCAGCAGCTATGGGACAGGACTTAGGGTCTATGGCTACACCTTC.

The chain is built from TRBV6-5 and TRBJ1-5, with 10 bases matching TRBD1. Germline CDR1 MNHEY, CDR2 SVGAGI. The V gene end was trimmed by 6 bases and the J gene end by 6 bases; junction bases not matched to a gene: 8. The CDR3 contains 15 residues. The CDR3 region has the DNA TGTGCCAGCAGAAGAAAAGGGACAGGGGTTCAGCCCCAGCATTTT. It codes for CASRRKGTGVQPQHF.

This chain connects TRBV5-1 to TRBJ2-4; D gene uncertain. The CDR3 has 13 amino acids. The V gene lost 0 bases and the J gene lost 10 bases, with 11 bases spanning the gap. In germline, CDR1 is SGHRS, CDR2 YFSETQ. The CDR3 nucleotides are TGCGCCAGCAGCTTGGACCCAAACGGGATTCAGTACTTC. It translates to CASSLDPNGIQYF.

The chain joins TRBV9 to TRBJ2-7; D is possibly TRBD2 (7 bases). Germline V gene sequence: CDR1 SGDLS, CDR2 YYNGEE. This CDR3 comprises 14 residues. V was clipped by 3 bases and J by 0 bases, with 10 bases between them. In nucleotides, the CDR3 is TGTGCCAGCAGCGAGGGAGGGGGCTCCTACGAGCAGTACTTC. This translates into CASSEGGGSYEQYF.

About this clone: The sample carries other DNA sequences with the same CDR3. The genes are TRBV30 and TRBJ2-5, with D hard to call. V lost 3 bases and J lost 4, with 12 bases in between. The CDR3 extends over 13 amino acids. Germline CDR1 reads GTSNPN; CDR2 reads SVGIG (reference sequence). DNA of the CDR3: TGTGCCTGGAGCCGCCCTGGCGGAGAGACCCAGTACTTC. Its translation: CAWSRPGGETQYF.

The gene calls are TRBV9 and TRBJ1-5, with D tentatively TRBD1 (5 bases). The length of the CDR3 is 14 residues. Germline-derived CDR1 and CDR2 are SGDLS and YYNGEE. Trimming removed 6 bases at V and 5 bases at J, with 15 bases between. The CDR3 is CASTLRAGHQPQHF. The CDR3 DNA is TGTGCCAGCACTTTAAGGGCGGGGCATCAGCCCCAGCATTTT. Filled out from reference TRBV9 and TRBJ1-5, the complete variable domain reads DSGVTQTPKHLITATGQRVTLRCSPRSGDLSVYWYQQSLDQGLQFLIQYYNGEERAKGNILERFSAQQFPDLHSELNLSSLELGDSALYFCASTLRAGHQPQHFGDGTRLSIL.

This clone was seen only a few times. The chain couples TRBV7-9 to TRBJ2-1; 9 bases map to TRBD1. The CDR3 consists of 14 residues. Trimming took 5 bases from V and 8 from J; bases not matched to a gene: 7. The germline CDR1 and CDR2 sequences are SEHNR and FQNEAQ (reference sequence). CDR3 bases: TGTGCCAGCAGCCGTACAGGGGGCCGGGATGAGCAGTTCTTC. Translating gives CASSRTGGRDEQFF.

The chain recombines TRBV24-1 with TRBJ1-2; 9 nucleotides line up with TRBD1. This CDR3 is 13 amino acids long. Germline CDR1 KGHDR, CDR2 SFDVKD. The junction had 4 bases not matched to a gene; V was cut back by 5 bases and J by 7 bases. The CDR3 protein is CATSGLDRGGYTF. The CDR3 coding sequence is TGTGCCACCAGTGGCTTGGACAGGGGTGGCTACACCTTC.

The chain is built from TRBV14 and TRBJ2-5; possibly TRBD1 for D (6 bases). The V gene's germline CDR1 is SGHDN and CDR2 FVKESK. Trimming pared 2 bases from V and 2 bases from J, leaving 12 bases between. The CDR3 runs 15 residues. This CDR3 is CASSQSRGWQETQYF. As DNA, the CDR3 is TGTGCCAGCAGCCAATCGAGGGGGTGGCAAGAGACCCAGTACTTC.

The CDR3 coding sequence is TGCAGCGTGGGCGACAGGGGGAACTATGGCTACACCTTC. This encodes CSVGDRGNYGYTF. The chain couples TRBV29-1 to TRBJ1-2; 9 bases fit TRBD1. The germline gives CDR1 SQVTM, CDR2 ANQGSEA. This CDR3 comprises 13 residues. Trimming at V came to 6 bases and at J to 2 bases, leaving 4 bases not matched to a gene.

The V call is TRBV5-1, the J call TRBJ1-2; 11 nucleotides agree with TRBD1. Germline V gene lookup returns CDR1 SGHRS and CDR2 YFSETQ. The CDR3 loop spans 17 amino acids. The V and J ends lost 2 bases and 2 bases, in that order; junction bases with no gene match: 8. The CDR3 region has the DNA TGCGCCAGCAGCTTCTCGAAGGGACAGGGGGGAAACTATGGCTACACCTTC. It translates to CASSFSKGQGGNYGYTF.

This clone was counted between two and nine times. V is TRBV7-9 and J is TRBJ1-5; D remains unclear. The CDR3 covers 12 residues. Between the trimmed V and J ends, which lost 5 bases and 9 bases, there was a span of 11 bases. Germline loops: CDR1 SEHNR, CDR2 FQNEAQ (reference sequence). CDR3 DNA: TGTGCCAGCAGCCCGACGAGAGGGCCCCAGCATTTT. Its translation is CASSPTRGPQHF.

Only a few counts were recorded for this clone. This chain joins TRBV10-3 and TRBJ2-1; 9 bases agree with TRBD1. The CDR3 has 15 residues. From germline, CDR1 is ENHRY and CDR2 SYGVKD. J was trimmed by 7 bases and V by 5 bases; bases with no gene match: 9. This chain's CDR3 is CAISLRDREENEQFF. In DNA form, the CDR3 reads TGTGCCATCAGTCTCCGGGACAGGGAGGAGAATGAGCAGTTCTTC.

This rearrangement joins TRBV5-1 to TRBJ1-2, with TRBD1 matching over 8 bases. In germline, CDR1 is SGHRS, CDR2 YFSETQ. V was clipped by 4 bases and J by 4 bases; unmatched bases: 3. The CDR3 has 13 amino acids. This chain's CDR3 is CASSHGQGYGYTF. The CDR3 nucleotides read TGCGCCAGCAGCCATGGACAGGGCTATGGCTACACCTTC.